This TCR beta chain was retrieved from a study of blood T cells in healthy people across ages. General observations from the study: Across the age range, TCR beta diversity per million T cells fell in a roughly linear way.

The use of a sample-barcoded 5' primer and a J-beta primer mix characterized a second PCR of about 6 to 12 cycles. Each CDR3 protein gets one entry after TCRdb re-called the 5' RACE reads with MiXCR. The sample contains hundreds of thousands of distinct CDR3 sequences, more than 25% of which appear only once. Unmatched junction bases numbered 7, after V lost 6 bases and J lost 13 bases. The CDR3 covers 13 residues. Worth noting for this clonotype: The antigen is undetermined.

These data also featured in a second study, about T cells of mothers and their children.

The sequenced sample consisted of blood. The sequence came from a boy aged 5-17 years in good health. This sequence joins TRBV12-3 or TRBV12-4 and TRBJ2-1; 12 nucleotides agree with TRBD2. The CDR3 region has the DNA TGTGCCAGCAGCATTACTAGCGGGGGGTCCCAGTTCTTC. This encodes CASSITSGGSQFF.